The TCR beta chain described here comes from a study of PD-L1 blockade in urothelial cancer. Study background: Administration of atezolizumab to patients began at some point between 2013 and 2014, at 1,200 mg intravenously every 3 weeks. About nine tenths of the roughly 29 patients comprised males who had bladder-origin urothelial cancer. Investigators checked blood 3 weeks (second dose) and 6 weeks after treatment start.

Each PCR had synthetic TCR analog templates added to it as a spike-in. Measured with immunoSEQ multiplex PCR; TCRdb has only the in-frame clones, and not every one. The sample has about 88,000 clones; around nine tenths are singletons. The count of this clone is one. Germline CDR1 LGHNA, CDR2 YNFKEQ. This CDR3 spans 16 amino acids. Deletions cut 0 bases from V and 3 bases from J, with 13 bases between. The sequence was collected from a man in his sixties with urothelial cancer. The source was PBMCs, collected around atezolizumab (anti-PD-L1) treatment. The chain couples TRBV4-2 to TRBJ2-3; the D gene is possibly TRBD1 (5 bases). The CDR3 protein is CASSQEWRTKTDTQYF. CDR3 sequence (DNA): TGTGCCAGCAGCCAAGAGTGGCGGACAAAGACAGATACGCAGTATTTT.